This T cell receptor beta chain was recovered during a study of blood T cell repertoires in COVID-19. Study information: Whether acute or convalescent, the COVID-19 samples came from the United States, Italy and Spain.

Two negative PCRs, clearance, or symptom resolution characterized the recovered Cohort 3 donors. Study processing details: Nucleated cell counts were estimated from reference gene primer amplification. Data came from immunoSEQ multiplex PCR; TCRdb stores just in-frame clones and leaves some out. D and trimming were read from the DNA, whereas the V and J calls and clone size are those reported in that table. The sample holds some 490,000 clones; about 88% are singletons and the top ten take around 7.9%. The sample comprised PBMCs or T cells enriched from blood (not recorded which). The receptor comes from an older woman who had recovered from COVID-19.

Here the CDR3 DNA reads TGCGCCAGCAGCCAAAAGATTGGAGACAGCCAAGAGACCCAGTACTTC. Its protein is CASSQKIGDSQETQYF. The chain joins TRBV4-1 to TRBJ2-5; perhaps TRBD1 as D (5 bases). Germline V gene lookup returns CDR1 MGHRA and CDR2 YSYEKL. The CDR3 consists of 16 residues. Deletions cut 2 bases from V and 1 base from J, with 14 bases between.